These 9 T cell receptor beta chains were all obtained from the same sample, sequenced in a study of post-analysis software for immune sequencing data. Points from the study as a whole: Five TRBV segments occurring more often in patients than controls included TRBV5-6, TRBV5-1 and TRBV20-1.

The antigens these receptors bind are not known. TCR beta cDNA libraries included unique molecular identifiers. Each CDR3 protein is one row after TCRdb ran MiXCR on the PCR reads. This sample has 150,000 to 200,000 distinct CDR3 sequences, with about 32% found just once. The sample consisted of blood. Every receptor here comes from a girl aged 5-17 years with multiple sclerosis.

This clonotype was seen ten or more times. The gene calls are TRBV28 and TRBJ2-4; D gene ambiguous. This CDR3 region has 15 residues. Trimming took off 2 bases at V and 6 bases at J, with 14 bases between the two ends. CDR1 and CDR2 (germline): MDHEN, SYDVKM. The CDR3 bases are TGTGCCAGCAGTTTAGGGCGCCCCCCTGGAAACATTCAGTACTTC. The encoded protein is CASSLGRPPGNIQYF.

This clonotype was counted many times. V and J are TRBV9 and TRBJ2-1, with D possibly matching TRBD2 (5 bases). The CDR3 has 15 residues. The germline V gene encodes CDR1 SGDLS and CDR2 YYNGEE. Trimming removed 0 bases at V and 8 bases at J, with 15 bases between. The CDR3 sequence: CASSVGPSLRDEQFF. The CDR3, as DNA: TGTGCCAGCAGCGTAGGTCCATCCCTGAGGGATGAGCAGTTCTTC.

The rearrangement joins TRBV6-2 or TRBV6-3 to TRBJ2-7; TRBD2 is a possible D gene (5 bases). Germline V gene lookup returns CDR1 MNHEY and CDR2 SVGEGT. V was clipped by 2 bases and J by 7 bases, with 15 bases between them. The CDR3 extends over 14 amino acids. CDR3: CASSYAGLGIEQYF. The DNA of the CDR3 is TGTGCCAGCAGTTACGCGGGCCTCGGAATTGAGCAGTACTTC.

This clonotype turned up a few times. This rearrangement joins TRBV6-1 to TRBJ1-1; 8 bases match TRBD1. The CDR3 totals 19 residues. V lost 7 bases to trimming and J lost 1 base; unmatched junction nucleotides: 20. The germline V gene encodes CDR1 MNHNS and CDR2 SASEGT. The CDR3 DNA is TGTGCCAGCACCACACGACAGGGGTTCTTGAGTAATCGGAACACTGAAGCTTTCTTT. Its protein product is CASTTRQGFLSNRNTEAFF.

The genes are TRBV4-1 and TRBJ2-5, with 8 bases that match TRBD2. The J call may be faulty, since TRBJ2-1 better matches the DNA end. Germline lookup yields CDR1 MGHRA and CDR2 YSYEKL. The CDR3 is made up of 15 amino acids. The CDR3 sequence: CASSQVTGGQETQFF. Written as DNA, the CDR3 is TGCGCCAGCAGCCAAGTCACGGGAGGGCAAGAGACCCAGTTCTTC.

This clonotype was seen at least ten times. The chain employs TRBV25-1 and TRBJ2-1, with D possibly TRBD2 on 5 matching bases. V was trimmed by 8 bases and J by 0 bases, leaving 14 bases between them. The length of the CDR3 is 15 residues. Germline CDR1 is MGHDK and CDR2 is SYGVNS. The CDR3 sequence is CASALRESSYNEQFF. Here the CDR3 DNA reads TGTGCCAGCGCTTTAAGGGAGAGCTCCTACAATGAGCAGTTCTTC.

This clonotype was detected many times. V gene TRBV5-5 combines with J gene TRBJ2-7; a possible D gene is TRBD2 (7 bases). This CDR3 has 16 residues. Trimming removed 4 bases at V and 1 base at J, with 18 bases between. CDR1 SGHKS and CDR2 YYEKEE come from the germline V gene (reference sequence). CDR3 sequence: CASSLLGGRLSYEQYF. For the CDR3, the DNA is TGTGCCAGCAGCCTGCTGGGGGGGCGGCTGTCCTACGAGCAGTACTTC.

This clonotype was recorded at least ten times. This chain connects TRBV7-2 to TRBJ2-1, with D perhaps TRBD2 (6 bases). With 1 base removed from V and 3 bases from J, the gap between germline ends came to 10 bases. Germline V gives CDR1 SGHTA, CDR2 FQGNSA. The CDR3 has 15 residues. As DNA, the CDR3 is TGTGCCAGCAGCTTAGAAACTAGCTTCTACAATGAGCAGTTCTTC. Amino acid sequence: CASSLETSFYNEQFF.

This clonotype was seen many times. This chain connects TRBV7-2 to TRBJ1-1, with a tentative D call TRBD1 (5 bases). Deletions cut 3 bases from V and 0 bases from J, with 14 bases between. This CDR3 region has 16 residues. The V gene's germline CDR1 is SGHTA and CDR2 FQGNSA. Here the CDR3 reads CASSFASGSLNTEAFF. For the CDR3, the DNA is TGTGCCAGCAGCTTCGCCTCAGGGAGCCTGAACACTGAAGCTTTCTTT.